Listed here are 21 T cell receptor beta chains from one sample, sequenced in a study of T cell responses to AZD1222 COVID-19 vaccine. The data were produced by immunoSEQ multiplex PCR, yet TCRdb's version contains in-frame clones alone and is incomplete. The sample contains about 150,000 clones, roughly 85% of which appear only once. The input for sequencing was peripheral blood, taken on day 0 of AZD1222 vaccination. The receptors shown here come from an adult in good health.

V and J are TRBV25-1 and TRBJ1-2; D remains ambiguous. CDR3 length: 13 amino acids. The V gene's germline CDR1 is MGHDK and CDR2 SYGVNS. Trimming pared 4 bases from V and 4 bases from J, leaving 10 bases between. The CDR3 DNA sequence: TGTGCCAGCAGTGTAAAGACATCCTATGGCTACACCTTC. The encoded protein is CASSVKTSYGYTF.

The V and J genes are TRBV29-1 and TRBJ1-5; unclear D gene. The CDR3 sequence is 13 residues long. Trimming stripped 0 bases from V and 7 bases from J, with 10 bases between. Germline CDR1 is SQVTM and CDR2 is ANQGSEA. CDR3 nucleotides: TGCAGCGTTGAAGAAGGGTCGGGGCAGCCCCAGCATTTT. Protein product: CSVEEGSGQPQHF. Using reference TRBV29-1 and TRBJ1-5 for the parts outside the CDR3, the full variable domain is SAVISQKPSRDICQRGTSLTIQCQVDSQVTMMFWYRQQPGQSLTLIATANQGSEATYESGFVIDKFPISRPNLTFSTLTVSNMSPEDSSIYLCSVEEGSGQPQHFGDGTRLSIL.

The chain is built from TRBV11-3 and TRBJ2-5, with D tentatively TRBD1 (6 bases). CDR3 length: 12 amino acids. In germline, CDR1 is SGHNT, CDR2 YENEEA. With 3 bases removed from V and 6 bases from J, the gap between germline ends came to 8 bases. CDR3 in amino acids: CASSLDRKTQYF. The CDR3, as DNA: TGTGCCAGCAGCTTGGACAGAAAGACCCAGTACTTC.

This clone occurred a few times. The chain links TRBV11-3 to TRBJ2-7, with D tentatively TRBD1 (6 bases). CDR1 is SGHNT and CDR2 is YENEEA in the germline V gene. This CDR3 region has 14 residues. V lost 1 base, J lost 7 bases, and 14 bases lay in between. The CDR3 DNA reads TGTGCCAGCAGCTTAGCCCAGGGGTCCGGGGAGCAGTACTTC. Encoded protein: CASSLAQGSGEQYF.

The chain is built from TRBV4-1 and TRBJ2-2; 8 nucleotides line up with TRBD1. The CDR3 contains 18 residues. Germline V gives CDR1 MGHRA, CDR2 YSYEKL. The V gene end was trimmed by 0 bases and the J gene end by 0 bases; junction bases not matched to a gene: 6. In nucleotides, the CDR3 is TGCGCCAGCAGCCAAGAGGGGACAGGAGCCGCGAACACCGGGGAGCTGTTTTTT. This encodes CASSQEGTGAANTGELFF.

The chain couples TRBV28 to TRBJ1-3, with a possible D match to TRBD1 (6 bases). This CDR3 comprises 16 residues. The germline V gene encodes CDR1 MDHEN and CDR2 SYDVKM. Trimming left V 2 bases short and J 0 bases short, with 11 bases between. CDR3 in amino acids: CASSLGGRSSGNTIYF. The CDR3, as DNA: TGTGCCAGCAGTTTAGGGGGGCGGTCCTCTGGAAACACCATATATTTT.

The J gene is TRBJ2-3, the V gene TRBV4-1, with D hard to call. Germline V gene sequence: CDR1 MGHRA, CDR2 YSYEKL. The CDR3 runs to 13 residues. V was shortened by 4 bases and J by 4 bases, with 9 bases between the two germline ends. CDR3 amino acids: CASSPRLADTQYF. CDR3 sequence (DNA): TGCGCCAGCAGCCCCAGGCTAGCAGATACGCAGTATTTT.

The gene calls are TRBV15 and TRBJ2-7, with no clear D. In germline, CDR1 is LNHNV, CDR2 YYDKDF (reference sequence). This CDR3 spans 14 amino acids. V shed 3 bases and J shed 6 bases, with 15 bases lying between them. CDR3 amino acids: CATSSTLRPLEQYF. DNA of the CDR3: TGTGCCACCAGCAGCACCCTCCGACCCCTCGAGCAGTACTTC.

This chain links TRBV5-1 with TRBJ2-3, with D possibly TRBD1 on 6 matching bases. This CDR3 is 14 amino acids long. Looked up from germline, CDR1 is SGHRS and CDR2 is YFSETQ. Between the trimmed V and J ends, which lost 4 bases and 6 bases, there was a span of 15 bases. The CDR3 DNA follows: TGCGCCAGCAGCCAGAGACAGGTTCTGGATACGCAGTATTTT. Amino acids: CASSQRQVLDTQYF.

The rearrangement links TRBV7-9 to TRBJ2-7; D is undetermined. The CDR3 runs to 11 residues. CDR1 and CDR2 (germline): SEHNR, FQNEAQ (reference sequence). Trimming left V 8 bases short and J 3 bases short, with 8 bases between. This CDR3 reads CASGRIYEQYF. Written as DNA, the CDR3 is TGTGCCAGCGGTCGGATCTACGAGCAGTACTTC.

The chain carries TRBV7-2 and TRBJ2-7, with 7 bases identical to TRBD1. There are 14 residues in the CDR3. The ends lost 3 bases at V and 3 bases at J; junction bases unmatched: 5. Germline CDR1 and CDR2: SGHTA and FQGNSA. The CDR3 region is CASSLTGTIYEQYF. The CDR3 region has the DNA TGTGCCAGCAGCTTGACAGGGACGATCTACGAGCAGTACTTC.

The J gene is TRBJ2-1, the V gene TRBV18, with 11 nucleotides matching TRBD2. Looked up from germline, CDR1 is KGHSH and CDR2 is LQKENI. V gave up 3 bases and J gave up 7 bases; unmatched junction bases: 8. This CDR3 has 16 amino acids. The CDR3 here is CASSPMTSGVGNEQFF. For the CDR3, the DNA is TGTGCCAGCTCACCGATGACTAGCGGGGTCGGTAATGAGCAGTTCTTC.

This clone was observed once. This chain connects TRBV7-2 to TRBJ1-5; TRBD1 is a possible D gene (5 bases). The V end was cut by 5 bases, the J end by 7 bases, with 18 bases between. The CDR3 runs 15 residues. CDR1 is SGHTA and CDR2 is FQGNSA in the germline V gene. In DNA, the CDR3 is TGTGCCAGCAGCCCAGATCAGGGACTTCGGCAGCCCCAGCATTTT. Translation: CASSPDQGLRQPQHF.

Comment on this clone: Other nucleotide sequences in the sample specify the same CDR3. For the CDR3, the DNA is TGTGCCAGCAGCCAAGTGGCGGGGAACACTGAAGCTTTCTTT. Translating gives CASSQVAGNTEAFF. This rearrangement joins TRBV3-1 (or the pseudogene TRBV3-2) to TRBJ1-1; no reliable D call. Germline assignment: CDR1 LGHDT and CDR2 YNNKEL (reference sequence). With 1 base removed from V and 1 base from J, the gap between germline ends came to 7 bases. The CDR3 length is 14 residues.

The chain combines TRBV6-1 with TRBJ2-5; no reliable D call. The CDR3 consists of 14 residues. The V and J ends lost 2 bases and 1 base respectively, with 8 bases between them. Per germline, CDR1 MNHNS and CDR2 SASEGT. The CDR3 loop reads CASSESGAQETQYF. CDR3 coding DNA: TGTGCCAGCAGTGAATCAGGCGCCCAAGAGACCCAGTACTTC.

This clone was found a few times. The rearrangement uses TRBV19 and TRBJ1-3, with TRBD1 matching 7 bases. V lost 8 bases and J lost 2; bases outside the gene matches: 6. The length of the CDR3 is 14 residues. The germline CDR1 and CDR2 sequences are LNHDA and SQIVND (reference sequence). The CDR3, as DNA: TGTGCCAGTTCTATTGGACAGGCTGGAAACACCATATATTTT. It specifies CASSIGQAGNTIYF.

The chain uses TRBV19 and TRBJ1-3; D is unclear. The CDR3 consists of 15 residues. The germline V gene has CDR1 LNHDA and CDR2 SQIVND (reference sequence). V gave up 4 bases and J gave up 0 bases, with 10 bases separating them. Written as DNA, the CDR3 is TGTGCCAGTAGTAGGGGATCAAACTCTGGAAACACCATATATTTT. It codes for CASSRGSNSGNTIYF.

DNA of the CDR3: TGCGCCAGCAGCCAAGATTGGGGTCGCTCCATGGGCACAGATACGCAGTATTTT. This gives the protein CASSQDWGRSMGTDTQYF. This chain joins TRBV4-1 and TRBJ2-3; D not certain. Germline loops: CDR1 MGHRA, CDR2 YSYEKL. The germline V and J ends were trimmed by 0 bases and 1 base, with 17 bases remaining between them. CDR3 length equals 18 residues.

This clone was seen once. This sequence joins TRBV3-1 (or the pseudogene TRBV3-2) and TRBJ2-7; D ambiguous. V dropped 4 bases and J dropped 4 bases, with 8 bases sitting between them. The CDR3 covers 12 residues. Looked up from germline, CDR1 is LGHDT and CDR2 is YNNKEL (reference sequence). The CDR3 sequence: CASSPSGYEQYF. As DNA, the CDR3 is TGTGCCAGCAGCCCCTCTGGGTACGAGCAGTACTTC.

The chain combines TRBV3-1 (or the pseudogene TRBV3-2) with TRBJ2-5; D gene uncertain. Trimming cost V 3 bases and J 3 bases, with 11 bases left between them. The germline CDR1 and CDR2 sequences are LGHDT and YNNKEL (reference sequence). The CDR3 runs 14 residues. The CDR3 spells CASSQEWKEETQYF. DNA of the CDR3: TGTGCCAGCAGCCAGGAGTGGAAAGAAGAGACCCAGTACTTC.

The genes are TRBV30 and TRBJ1-1; D unresolved. V lost 2 bases and J 5 bases, leaving 9 bases between the germline ends. Germline CDR1 GTSNPN, CDR2 SVGIG (reference sequence). This CDR3 contains 12 residues. The CDR3 loop is CAWSPELTEAFF. The CDR3, as DNA: TGTGCCTGGAGTCCAGAGTTGACTGAAGCTTTCTTT.